This TCR beta chain is drawn from a study of response to subunit inactivated influenza vaccine (dated by TCRdb to between 2017 and 2018). In the study overall: Deep quantitative T cell receptor repertoire profiling was used in the study to track responses to a trivalent subunit inactivated influenza vaccine.

The library was obtained by RT-PCR. The sample was run on an Illumina HiSeq 2500. In TCRdb, the public reads were trimmed at Q25 with fastp and aligned with MiXCR, with productive beta chains retained. Each entry merges the rows of one CDR3 protein and shows their most common DNA and genes. The sample contains 600,000 to 700,000 distinct CDR3 sequences, around 13% of them found a single time. The ten largest account for 7.5% to 8% of the sample. As to this clonotype: This receptor's antigen is unknown. No per-base quality is available; no much larger clone lies one base away.

The CDR3 numbers 16 residues from cysteine through phenylalanine. Only the CDR3 region is kept as DNA, spanning 48 bases read in frame from base 1. The germline V gene (reference sequence) sets CDR1 to SGHKS and CDR2 to YYEKEE. The junction carries 20 bases between V and J, which are trimmed by 4 bases and 4 bases respectively. The research as a whole found: The authors proposed that each seasonal influenza vaccination may bring in only a limited number of new T cells.

This sequence was found in a man aged 50 to 60 who received an inactivated influenza vaccine. Donor details come from another sample of the same person, matched by shared clones. This specimen consisted of PBMCs from blood, obtained 14 to 15 days before vaccination. Recombination connected TRBV5-5 to TRBJ1-1; 6 matching bases give a weak D call of TRBD1. The DNA is as follows: TGTGCCAGCAGCCGTTTACAGGGAGTGGGAGGCACTGAAGCTTTCTTT. This codes for CASSRLQGVGGTEAFF. With the rest looked up from the reference TRBV5-5 and TRBJ1-1 genes rather than sequenced, the full variable domain is DAGVTQSPTHLIKTRGQQVTLRCSPISGHKSVSWYQQVLGQGPQFIFQYYEKEERGRGNFPDRFSARQFPNYSSELNVNALLLGDSALYLCASSRLQGVGGTEAFFGQGTRLTVV.